This is a list of T cell receptor beta chains from one sample in a study of T-cell reconstitution after alpha-beta-depleted transplantation in children. TCRdb reprocessed the PCR reads with MiXCR, giving one entry per CDR3 protein. Among some 830,000 distinct CDR3 sequences listed, around 17% were seen once. The sample in question was PBMCs, mostly from graft donor cells, obtained 360 days after TCRalphabeta/CD19-depleted stem cell transplant. The receptors originated from a male patient aged 10 to 17 who had a stem cell transplant for acute lymphoblastic leukemia, so the T cells may come from the graft donor. CDR3s include the opening cysteine and the closing phenylalanine or tryptophan. A D gene is named only where the DNA matches it firmly. Expanded clones are given a class, and other clones once, few, many or no size at all.

>few|TRBV5-1|15|TRBJ2-7|NA
CASSLEWGRSYEQYF
TGCGCCAGCAGCTTGGAATGGGGGCGCTCCTACGAGCAGTACTTC
>NA|TRBV12-3/TRBV12-4|15|TRBJ2-7|TRBD2
CASSLAGGSPYEQYF
TGTGCCAGCAGTTTAGCGGGCGGGAGTCCCTACGAGCAGTACTTC
>NA|TRBV24-1|17|TRBJ2-2|TRBD1
CATSETRDRGRGGELFF
TGTGCCACCAGTGAGACCCGGGACAGGGGTCGAGGCGGGGAGCTGTTTTTT
>NA|TRBV20-1|14|TRBJ2-3|NA
CSAWKRAHTDTQYF
TGCAGTGCTTGGAAGCGGGCCCACACAGATACGCAGTATTTT
>NA|TRBV7-2|14|TRBJ2-7|TRBD2
CASSLRAGSYEQYF
TGTGCCAGCAGCTTAAGAGCGGGATCCTACGAGCAGTACTTC
>many|TRBV3-1|12|TRBJ2-2|NA
CASSHGTGELFF
TGTGCCAGCAGCCATGGCACCGGGGAGCTGTTTTTT
>NA|TRBV29-1|14|TRBJ2-7|NA
CSVGGREPRYEQYF
TGCAGCGTTGGAGGGCGGGAACCGCGCTACGAGCAGTACTTC
>NA|TRBV7-2|17|TRBJ2-3|TRBD2
CASSLGRVRTSVDTQYF
TGTGCCAGCAGCTTAGGACGGGTGCGGACTAGCGTAGATACGCAGTATTTT
>NA|TRBV11-2|14|TRBJ2-7|NA
CASSSQTAPYEQYF
TGTGCCAGCAGCTCTCAGACAGCCCCCTACGAGCAGTACTTC
>many|TRBV4-1|16|TRBJ2-3|TRBD2
CASSQDSGLATDTQYF
TGCGCCAGCAGCCAAGACTCGGGACTAGCAACAGATACGCAGTATTTT
>many|TRBV12-3/TRBV12-4|12|TRBJ2-7|NA
CASRGGRGEQYF
TGTGCCAGCAGGGGGGGGCGGGGCGAGCAGTACTTC
>NA|TRBV6-2/TRBV6-3|13|TRBJ1-2|NA
CASSYLYVYGYTF
TGTGCCAGCAGTTACCTGTATGTCTATGGCTACACCTTC
>NA|TRBV6-1|15|TRBJ2-7|TRBD2
CASSHTLAGVTEQYF
TGTGCCAGCAGCCATACCCTAGCGGGAGTAACCGAGCAGTACTTC
>NA|TRBV28|15|TRBJ2-5|TRBD1
CASSLNTGGQETQYF
TGTGCCAGCAGTTTAAATACAGGGGGGCAAGAGACCCAGTACTTC
>few|TRBV5-1|15|TRBJ2-3|TRBD2
CASSYREGLPDTQYF
TGCGCCAGCAGCTATCGGGAGGGCCTACCTGATACGCAGTATTTT
>many|TRBV12-3/TRBV12-4|15|TRBJ2-1|TRBD2
CASSLAGGGVDEQFF
TGTGCCAGCAGTTTAGCTGGGGGGGGTGTGGATGAGCAGTTCTTC
>few|TRBV12-3/TRBV12-4|13|TRBJ1-2|TRBD1
CASRHGQGDGYTF
TGTGCCAGCAGACATGGACAGGGAGACGGCTACACCTTC
>few|TRBV3-1|16|TRBJ2-1|NA
CASSQDEGSSYNEQFF
TGTGCCAGCAGCCAAGATGAGGGAAGCTCCTACAATGAGCAGTTCTTC